This TCR beta chain was sequenced for a study of radiation and T cells in renal cell carcinoma. Whole-study results and caveats: Tumor samples were small regions of approximately 1 g.

Repertoires were generated with immunoSEQ multiplex PCR, while TCRdb's copy carries only in-frame clones and drops some. This table has about 16,000 clones, 50% to 65% appearing once. The table lists this clone with a few counts. Its specificity is not known. Stated treatment: treatment-naive control, cytoreductive nephrectomy. Clear cell pathology was present in this patient's renal cell carcinoma. Control tumor donors were several females and some ten males, median age roughly 57 years. The germline CDR1 and CDR2 sequences are SGHDT and YYEEEE. The CDR3 is 15 residues long. V was pared by 1 base and J by 1 base, with 8 bases between.

The rearrangement links TRBV5-6 to TRBJ2-2; D gene uncertain. This material consisted of tumor tissue, taken from a patient whose treatment was nephrectomy without radiotherapy. The clonotype originates from a man aged 35 to 55 with renal cell carcinoma. CDR3 sequence reads: CASSLFKQNTGELFF. For the CDR3, the DNA is TGTGCCAGCAGCTTGTTCAAGCAGAACACCGGGGAGCTGTTTTTT.